This T cell receptor beta chain was recovered during a study of cytomegalovirus exposure and HLA in healthy donors. Study-level findings and limits: Follow-up analysis found HLA locus-dependent TCR association rates, highest for DRB1 and lowest for HLA-C. In an earlier analysis, about 90% or about 30%: the productive usage of most TCR beta V segments.

The CDR3 spans 15 residues. The V gene lost 3 bases and the J gene lost 4 bases, with 16 bases spanning the gap. Per the germline V gene, CDR1 is SGDLS and CDR2 is YYNGEE. In the PCR, 60 Vbeta and 13 Jbeta primers were used. The method was immunoSEQ multiplex PCR; TCRdb's version includes in-frame clones alone and lacks a portion of them. Of 130,000 to 150,000 clones listed, around 76% are singletons. As concerns this clone: As yet, its antigen is unknown.

Sequenced: PBMCs. The sequence was obtained from a man between 18 and 35 years old in good health and CMV-seronegative. The chain couples TRBV9 to TRBJ2-5; D possibly corresponds to TRBD2 (5 bases). This CDR3 is CASSAYHSAGETQYF. CDR3 in DNA: TGTGCCAGCAGCGCATACCATTCGGCGGGAGAGACCCAGTACTTC. Full variable domain (missing parts from reference TRBV9 and TRBJ2-5): DSGVTQTPKHLITATGQRVTLRCSPRSGDLSVYWYQQSLDQGLQFLIQYYNGEERAKGNILERFSAQQFPDLHSELNLSSLELGDSALYFCASSAYHSAGETQYFGPGTRLLVL.